This T cell receptor beta chain emerged from a study of blood T cell repertoires in COVID-19 (dated by TCRdb to 2019 to 2021). Context from the whole study: Samples from collaborators originated in the United States, Italy and Spain and spanned both the acute and convalescent phases of COVID-19. The material from the prospective study consisted of cDNA or gDNA derived from T cells, B-cell-depleted T cells, or PBMCs. The dataset comprised deeply sampled blood TCRbeta repertoires from subjects exposed to, actively infected with, or recovered from COVID-19. A freely available public database, intended as a resource for researchers studying the immune response to SARS-CoV-2, is where the repertoires were released. Samples were obtained from the ongoing ImmuneRACE study (first 160 participants) and from over 1,000 subjects provided by 6 global collaborators. The sample metadata nearly always contained a de-identified subject ID, COVID-19 status, age in years and sex. Where available, HLA class I and class II types were taken from metadata supplied by the sample provider and were not determined by assay-based typing. Overall results and qualifications from the work: Clinical and demographic metadata were provided uncurated, with the amount varying by source and participant.

TCRbeta CDR3 regions were amplified from genomic DNA by means of the immunoSEQ Assay, a bias-controlled multiplex PCR. In the authors' own workflow: Within the assay, amplification of reference gene primers was used to estimate how many nucleated cells each sample contained. Sequence reads were collapsed and filtered to measure the absolute abundance of every unique TCRbeta CDR3 rearrangement. Productive Simpson clonality was computed per sample as the square root of Simpson's diversity index over productive rearrangements. In TCRdb, the immuneACCESS table is reduced to in-frame sequences with V and J assigned. These tables do not hold every clone; where another copy was compared, an unresolved V gene accounts for under half, and the others remain unexplained. D and trimming were read from the DNA, whereas the V and J calls and clone size are those reported in that table. For this sample there are approximately 260,000 clones; approximately 88% appear just once. More than 0.95% of the sample belongs to the ten largest clones.

In its sample, this clone was seen once. Its antigen target is currently unknown. No much larger clonotype is one base removed from it; base qualities were not supplied. In the prospective study, participants were roughly 18 to 95 years old, resided in about two dozen geographic areas of the United States, and were enrolled through a virtual design. In the prospective study, cohorts were assigned on the basis of participant-reported clinical history obtained from a screening survey and a study questionnaire. Each participant in the prospective study had whole blood, serum and a nasopharyngeal or oropharyngeal swab collected by mobile phlebotomists. Prospective study participants could optionally give additional blood draws and questionnaires over an approximately two-month period. Blood samples from the prospective study were shipped frozen or at room temperature prior to DNA extraction. At the junction V is shortened by 1 base and J by 0 bases; bases outside the gene matches: 5. Reading from cysteine to phenylalanine, the CDR3 counts 16 amino acids. Just CDR3 DNA is preserved here, 48 bases in frame from base 1. Via the germline V gene (reference sequence), CDR1 is LNHDA and CDR2 SQIVND.

The sequenced sample consisted of PBMCs or T cells enriched from blood (not recorded which). This TCR derives from a woman aged 35 to 49 with acute COVID-19. Recombination connected TRBV19 to TRBJ1-1; TRBD1 aligns with 7 central bases. The CDR3 region: CASSIGRDSMNTEAFF. The sequenced DNA: TGTGCCAGTAGTATAGGGAGGGACAGTATGAACACTGAAGCTTTCTTT.